This TCR beta chain was recovered during a study of blood T cell repertoires in COVID-19. At the level of the study: Acute and convalescent COVID-19 specimens originated in the United States, Italy and Spain. In each case, the material was cDNA or gDNA derived from T cells, B-cell-depleted T cells, or PBMCs.

In the authors' methods: From reference gene primer amplification, estimates of nucleated cell counts were derived. The protocol was immunoSEQ multiplex PCR, while the TCRdb copy is restricted to in-frame clones and leaves out a portion. V and J calls and clone size come straight from that table; D and trimming were deduced from the DNA. The data show 110,000 to 150,000 clones, about 86% seen once. Clinical history reported by participants formed the basis on which cohorts were assigned. This CDR3 region has 12 residues. Germline CDR1 SGHVS, CDR2 FQNEAQ. V was pared by 7 bases and J by 3 bases, with 9 bases between.

The sequence came from a man aged 45-65 years who had recovered from COVID-19. J is TRBJ2-5 and V is TRBV7-8; tentatively, D is TRBD1 (5 bases). Sequenced material: PBMCs or T cells enriched from blood (not recorded which). CDR3 loop: CASKTGKETQYF. In DNA form, the CDR3 reads TGTGCCAGCAAAACAGGAAAAGAGACCCAGTACTTC. The variable domain in full, with the rest retrieved from reference TRBV7-8 and TRBJ2-5, is GAGVSQSPRYKVAKRGQDVALRCDPISGHVSLFWYQQALGQGPEFLTYFQNEAQLDKSGLPSDRFFAERPEGSVSTLKIQRTQQEDSAVYLCASKTGKETQYFGPGTRLLVL.